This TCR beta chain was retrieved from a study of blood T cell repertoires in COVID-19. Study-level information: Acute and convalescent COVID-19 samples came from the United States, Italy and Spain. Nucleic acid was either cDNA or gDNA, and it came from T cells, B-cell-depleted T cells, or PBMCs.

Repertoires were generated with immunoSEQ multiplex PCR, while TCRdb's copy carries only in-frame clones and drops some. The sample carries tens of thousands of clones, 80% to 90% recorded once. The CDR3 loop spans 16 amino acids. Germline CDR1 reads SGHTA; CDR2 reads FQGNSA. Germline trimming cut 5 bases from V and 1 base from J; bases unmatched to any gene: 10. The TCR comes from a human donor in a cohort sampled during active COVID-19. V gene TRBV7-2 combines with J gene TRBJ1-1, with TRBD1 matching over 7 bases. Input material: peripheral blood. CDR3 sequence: CASSHFGGQQNTEAFF. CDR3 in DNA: TGTGCCAGCAGCCATTTCGGGGGACAGCAGAACACTGAAGCTTTCTTT.